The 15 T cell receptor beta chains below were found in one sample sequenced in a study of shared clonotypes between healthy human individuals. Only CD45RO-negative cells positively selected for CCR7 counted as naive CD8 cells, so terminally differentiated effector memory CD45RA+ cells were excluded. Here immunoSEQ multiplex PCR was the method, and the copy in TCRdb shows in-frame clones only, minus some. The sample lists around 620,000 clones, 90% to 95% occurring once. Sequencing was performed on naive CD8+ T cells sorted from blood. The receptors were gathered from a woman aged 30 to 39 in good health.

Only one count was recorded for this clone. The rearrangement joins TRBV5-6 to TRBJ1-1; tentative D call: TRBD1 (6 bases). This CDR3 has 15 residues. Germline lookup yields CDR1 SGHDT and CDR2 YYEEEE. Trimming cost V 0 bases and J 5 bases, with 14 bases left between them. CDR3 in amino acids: CASSLGLGGRTEAFF. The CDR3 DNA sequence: TGTGCCAGCAGCTTGGGGCTGGGGGGGCGGACTGAAGCTTTCTTT.

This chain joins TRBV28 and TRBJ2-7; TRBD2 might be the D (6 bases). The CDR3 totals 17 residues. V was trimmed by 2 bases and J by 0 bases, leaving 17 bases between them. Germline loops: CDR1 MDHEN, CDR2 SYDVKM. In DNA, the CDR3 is TGTGCCAGCAGTTTAATGGTAGGCGGGAACCCCTCCTACGAGCAGTACTTC. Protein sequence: CASSLMVGGNPSYEQYF.

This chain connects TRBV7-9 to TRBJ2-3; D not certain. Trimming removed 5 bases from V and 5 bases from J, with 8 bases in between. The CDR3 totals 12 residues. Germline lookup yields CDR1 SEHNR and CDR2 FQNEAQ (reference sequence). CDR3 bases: TGTGCCAGCAGCCATAGACTAGATACGCAGTATTTT. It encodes CASSHRLDTQYF.

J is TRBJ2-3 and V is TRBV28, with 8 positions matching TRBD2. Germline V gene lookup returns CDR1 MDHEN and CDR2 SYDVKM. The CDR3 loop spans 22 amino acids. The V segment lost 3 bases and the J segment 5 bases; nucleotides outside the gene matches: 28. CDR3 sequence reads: CASSFPTNGLSGSGWGGDTQYF. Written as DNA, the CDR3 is TGTGCCAGCAGTTTCCCAACCAACGGACTAAGCGGGAGTGGCTGGGGAGGAGATACGCAGTATTTT.

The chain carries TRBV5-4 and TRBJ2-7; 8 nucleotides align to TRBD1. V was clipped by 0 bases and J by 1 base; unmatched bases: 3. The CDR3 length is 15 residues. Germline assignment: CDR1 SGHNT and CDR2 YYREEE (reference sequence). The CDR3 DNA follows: TGTGCCAGCAGCTTGGTGGGACAGGAGTCCTACGAGCAGTACTTC. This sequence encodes CASSLVGQESYEQYF.

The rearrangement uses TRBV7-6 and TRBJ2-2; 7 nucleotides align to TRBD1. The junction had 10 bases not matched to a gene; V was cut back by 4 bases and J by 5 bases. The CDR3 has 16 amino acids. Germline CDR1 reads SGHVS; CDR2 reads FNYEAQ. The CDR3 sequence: CASSSPRDSWTGELFF. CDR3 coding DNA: TGTGCCAGCAGCTCCCCCCGGGACAGTTGGACCGGGGAGCTGTTTTTT.

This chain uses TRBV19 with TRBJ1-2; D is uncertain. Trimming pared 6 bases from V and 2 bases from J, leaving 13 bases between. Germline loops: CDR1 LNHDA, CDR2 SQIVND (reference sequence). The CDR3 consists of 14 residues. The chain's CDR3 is CASRTLDLNYGYTF. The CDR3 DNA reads TGTGCCAGTAGGACTCTAGACCTGAACTATGGCTACACCTTC. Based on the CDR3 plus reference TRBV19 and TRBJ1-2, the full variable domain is DGGITQSPKYLFRKEGQNVTLSCEQNLNHDAMYWYRQDPGQGLRLIYYSQIVNDFQKGDIAEGYSVSREKKESFPLTVTSAQKNPTAFYLCASRTLDLNYGYTFGSGTRLTVV.

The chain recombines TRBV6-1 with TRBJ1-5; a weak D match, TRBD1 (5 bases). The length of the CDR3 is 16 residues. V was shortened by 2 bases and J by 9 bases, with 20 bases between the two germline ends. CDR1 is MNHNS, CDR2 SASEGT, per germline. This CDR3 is CASSEPGTGGMLPQHF. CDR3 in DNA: TGTGCCAGCAGTGAACCCGGTACTGGGGGAATGTTGCCCCAGCATTTT.

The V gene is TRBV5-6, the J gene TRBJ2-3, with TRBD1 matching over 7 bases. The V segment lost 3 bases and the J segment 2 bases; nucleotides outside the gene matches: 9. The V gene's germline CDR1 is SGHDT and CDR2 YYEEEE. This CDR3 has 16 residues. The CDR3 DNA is TGTGCCAGCAGCTATCAACACAGGGGCACCACAGATACGCAGTATTTT. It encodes CASSYQHRGTTDTQYF.

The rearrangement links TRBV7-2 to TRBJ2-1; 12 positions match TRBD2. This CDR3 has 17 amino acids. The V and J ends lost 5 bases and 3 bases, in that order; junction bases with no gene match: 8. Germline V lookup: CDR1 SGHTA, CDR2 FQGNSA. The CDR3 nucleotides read TGTGCCAGCAGCCATCTAGCGGGAGGGCCGGTCTACAATGAGCAGTTCTTC. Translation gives CASSHLAGGPVYNEQFF.

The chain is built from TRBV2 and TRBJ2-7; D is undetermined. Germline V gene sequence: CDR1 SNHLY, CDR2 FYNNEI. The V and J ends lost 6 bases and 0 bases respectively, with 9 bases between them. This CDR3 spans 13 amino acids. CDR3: CASSIHSSYEQYF. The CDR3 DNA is TGTGCCAGCAGCATCCATAGCTCCTACGAGCAGTACTTC. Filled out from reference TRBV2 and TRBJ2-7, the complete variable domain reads EPEVTQTPSHQVTQMGQEVILRCVPISNHLYFYWYRQILGQKVEFLVSFYNNEISEKSEIFDDQFSVERPDGSNFTLKIRSTKLEDSAMYFCASSIHSSYEQYFGPGTRLTVT.

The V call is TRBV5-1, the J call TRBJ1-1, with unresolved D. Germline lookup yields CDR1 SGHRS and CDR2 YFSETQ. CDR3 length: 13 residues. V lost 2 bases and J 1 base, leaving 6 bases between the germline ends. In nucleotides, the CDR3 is TGCGCCAGCAGCTTTCGAGGGAACACTGAAGCTTTCTTT. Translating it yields CASSFRGNTEAFF.

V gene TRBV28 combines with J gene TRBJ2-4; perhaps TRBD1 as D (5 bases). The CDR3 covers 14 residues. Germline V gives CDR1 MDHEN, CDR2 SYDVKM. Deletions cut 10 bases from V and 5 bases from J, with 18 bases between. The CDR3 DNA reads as TGTGCCACCCGGACGACGCAGGGTGAAAACATTCAGTACTTC. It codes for CATRTTQGENIQYF.

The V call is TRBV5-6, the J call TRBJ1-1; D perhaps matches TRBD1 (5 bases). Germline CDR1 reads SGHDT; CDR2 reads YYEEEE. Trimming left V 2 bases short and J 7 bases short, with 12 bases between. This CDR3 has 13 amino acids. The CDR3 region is CASSLDQGFEAFF. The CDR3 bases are TGTGCCAGCAGCTTAGATCAGGGCTTTGAAGCTTTCTTT.

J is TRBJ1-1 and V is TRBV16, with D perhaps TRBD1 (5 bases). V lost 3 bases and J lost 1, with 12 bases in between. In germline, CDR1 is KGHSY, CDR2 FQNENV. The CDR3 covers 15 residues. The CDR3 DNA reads TGTGCCAGCAGCCAGGCGGGGGGGAGGAACACTGAAGCTTTCTTT. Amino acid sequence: CASSQAGGRNTEAFF. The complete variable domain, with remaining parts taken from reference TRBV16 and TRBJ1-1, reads GEEVAQTPKHLVRGEGQKAKLYCAPIKGHSYVFWYQQVLKNEFKFLISFQNENVFDETGMPKERFSAKCLPNSPCSLEIQATKLEDSAVYFCASSQAGGRNTEAFFGQGTRLTVV.